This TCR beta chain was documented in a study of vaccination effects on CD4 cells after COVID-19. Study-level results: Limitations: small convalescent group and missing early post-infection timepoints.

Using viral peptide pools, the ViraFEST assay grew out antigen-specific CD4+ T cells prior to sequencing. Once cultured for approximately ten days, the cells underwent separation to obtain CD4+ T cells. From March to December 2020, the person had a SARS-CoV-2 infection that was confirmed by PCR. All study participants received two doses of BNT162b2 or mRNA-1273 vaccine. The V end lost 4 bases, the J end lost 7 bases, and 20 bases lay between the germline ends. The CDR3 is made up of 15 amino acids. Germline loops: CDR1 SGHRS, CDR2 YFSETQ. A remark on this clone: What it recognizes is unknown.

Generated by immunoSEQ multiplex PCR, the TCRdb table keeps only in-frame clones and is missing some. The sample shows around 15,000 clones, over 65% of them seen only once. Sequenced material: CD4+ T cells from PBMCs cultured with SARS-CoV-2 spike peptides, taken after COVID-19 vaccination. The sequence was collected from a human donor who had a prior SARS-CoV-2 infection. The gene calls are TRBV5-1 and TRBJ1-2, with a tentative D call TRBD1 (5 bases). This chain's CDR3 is CASSPDGPGSGGYTF. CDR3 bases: TGCGCCAGCAGCCCCGACGGACCAGGGTCGGGTGGCTACACCTTC.